The source of this TCR beta chain is a study of T cell responses to AZD1222 COVID-19 vaccine (dated by TCRdb to the early 2020s). At the level of the whole study: TCR sequencing was performed for approximately 240 trial participants, of whom about 200 were given two doses of AZD1222 and around 25 were given two doses of MenACWY control vaccine. Trial participants were enrolled by age into 18-55, 56-69 and 70-plus year subgroups, with approximately 150, 28 and 58 TCR-sequenced participants respectively.

The CDR3 regions of human TCRbeta chains were subjected to immunosequencing. The source study handled its data this way. Repertoire TCRs were matched against a reference library of SARS-CoV-2-specific TCRs generated with the MIRA antigen-specificity platform. Breadth was defined as the fraction of unique TCRs that were SARS-CoV-2-associated. Depth was defined as the fraction of total T cells that were SARS-CoV-2-associated. Using the MIRA data, each spike-specific TCR was mapped to the spike region that the TCR reacts to and placed in a CD4 or CD8 class. Log10-transformed breadth and depth values were compared by one-way ANOVA with Sidak's multiple comparisons tests. TCRdb took over this immuneACCESS table, retaining in-frame rearrangements with V and J assigned. Such tables are incomplete; in checked studies, under half of the missing clones stem from an unresolved V gene, and the remainder is unexplained. Clonal size and the V and J genes are those of that table, whereas D and trimming came from the DNA. This sample gives 75,000 to 85,000 clones in total; 90% of them show up just once. The top ten hold 1.3% to 1.5% of the sample.

This clone was recorded a few times. It has no known antigen specificity. No base quality values were provided; no much bigger clone lies one nucleotide off. CDR1 and CDR2, looked up from the germline V gene, are SGHTA and FQGNSA. V is pared back by 5 bases and J by 1 base, with 14 bases lying between the germline termini. The CDR3 numbers 15 residues from cysteine through phenylalanine. The entry retains the CDR3 DNA only, 45 bases that are in frame from base 1. The study at large found these results: Participants were mostly white British and included more females than males, and it was suggested by the authors that clonal diversity may have been underestimated. After two AZD1222 doses, both the breadth and the depth of spike-specific TCRs were significantly higher than at day 0 and than in MenACWY recipients. Because no day 14 peak-response samples were available, the repertoires could be characterized only after the peak T cell response. In the small 56-69-year group, the increase in depth fell short of significance, most likely because of low power. The whole spike protein was spanned by vaccine-associated CD4 TCRs, and dominant responses were seen in regions 160-218 and 743-854. Only six or seven AZD1222 recipients were SARS-CoV-2 seropositive at baseline, limiting conclusions about previously exposed vaccinees. Nearly half of unique spike-specific TCRs reportedly recognized epitopes outside regions mutated in the B.1.351 and B.1.1.7 variants.

Explained via the paper, the time point label denotes: about 28 days (+/-7) after the second vaccine dose. AZD1222 recipients given second doses at about 4 weeks or at about 12 weeks were pooled, since spike-specific TCR depth and breadth were not found to differ between the two schedules. Vaccinee samples were obtained from the UK trials COV001 and COV002, which included a single-blind randomized controlled phase 2/3 trial of AZD1222 (ChAdOx1 nCoV-19) in healthy adults. For TCRbeta chain sequencing, PBMC samples from trial participants were taken at day 0 and at day 28 after the second dose. The receptor was derived from an adult who received the AZD1222 COVID-19 vaccine. Material: peripheral blood, obtained 28 days after the second AZD1222 dose. The chain links TRBV7-2 with TRBJ1-2, with no reliable assignment of the D segment. The CDR3 corresponds to CASSAHSTINYGYTF. The bases are TGTGCCAGCAGCGCCCACAGCACAATTAACTATGGCTACACCTTC.